The 26 T cell receptor beta chains in this list originate from one sample, sequenced in a study of T cell clonotyping in hematopoietic cell transplantation (dated by TCRdb to the early 2020s). Library preparation used the immunoSEQ multiplex PCR assay. TCRdb retrieved this table from immuneACCESS and kept in-frame rearrangements only. Not all clones are present; in checked studies, unresolved V genes account for under half, and no reason is known for the remainder. For this sample there are 5,000 to 6,500 clones; 75% to 85% appear just once. The top ten constitute over 30% of the sample. The label giving this sample's time point can be read as: 180 days after allo-HCT. The input for sequencing was peripheral blood mononuclear cells, taken 180 days after allogeneic stem cell transplant. Receptors originate from an older male patient who had an allogeneic stem cell transplant from an unrelated donor, so T cells may come from the graft donor. Some clones in this sample may be carry-over from other donors' samples.

This clone counts as medium-sized. The chain uses TRBV10-3 and TRBJ1-1; 7 bases are shared with TRBD1. Germline CDR1 ENHRY, CDR2 SYGVKD. This CDR3 has 15 residues. V lost 0 bases to trimming and J lost 2 bases; unmatched junction nucleotides: 3. The CDR3 nucleotides read TGTGCCATCAGTGAGTCGGGGACAGCTAACACTGAAGCTTTCTTT. Protein sequence: CAISESGTANTEAFF.

The V call is TRBV29-1, the J call TRBJ2-5; 10 bases line up with TRBD1. Unmatched junction bases numbered 4, after V lost 4 bases and J lost 5 bases. The V gene's germline CDR1 is SQVTM and CDR2 ANQGSEA. The CDR3 is 13 residues long. The CDR3 protein is CSVGQGAAETQYF. The CDR3 coding sequence is TGCAGCGTTGGACAGGGGGCTGCGGAGACCCAGTACTTC.

This clone appeared a single time. This chain uses TRBV2 with TRBJ2-1, with 7 bases fitting TRBD1. In germline, CDR1 is SNHLY, CDR2 FYNNEI. The length of the CDR3 is 13 residues. The trim removed 10 bases at V and 2 bases at J, leaving 5 bases unmatched. CDR3 sequence: CATPTGTYNEQFF. The CDR3 bases are TGTGCCACGCCGACAGGGACCTACAATGAGCAGTTCTTC.

The chain has TRBV10-3 and TRBJ1-1, with D unresolved. The germline V gene has CDR1 ENHRY and CDR2 SYGVKD. Trimming shortened V by 6 bases and J by 2 bases, and 10 bases separated the two germline ends. This CDR3 spans 13 amino acids. The CDR3 reads CAIRGKINTEAFF. In DNA, the CDR3 is TGTGCCATCAGAGGCAAGATTAACACTGAAGCTTTCTTT.

V gene TRBV19 combines with J gene TRBJ1-1; D ambiguous. Trimming took 8 bases from V and 1 from J, leaving 23 bases between them. This CDR3 is built from 17 residues. The germline CDR1 and CDR2 sequences are LNHDA and SQIVND (reference sequence). The CDR3 is CASLGPARPGRNTEAFF. CDR3 in DNA: TGTGCCAGTTTAGGGCCGGCACGCCCCGGGAGGAACACTGAAGCTTTCTTT.

This clone was counted a single time. The rearrangement uses TRBV5-1 and TRBJ2-6; D gene uncertain. V lost 1 base, J lost 1 base, and 3 bases lay in between. Germline CDR1 is SGHRS and CDR2 is YFSETQ. The CDR3 contains 14 residues. CDR3 amino acids: CASSLKSGANVLTF. DNA of the CDR3: TGCGCCAGCAGCTTGAAGTCTGGGGCCAACGTCCTGACTTTC.

This clone has only one observation. The chain joins TRBV7-3 to TRBJ2-5; 8 bases line up with TRBD1. V shed 3 bases, J shed 2 bases, and the junction held 2 bases outside the gene matches. There are 14 residues in the CDR3. Germline loops: CDR1 SGHTA, CDR2 FQGTGA. The CDR3 reads CASSFRGHQETQYF. The CDR3 DNA reads TGTGCCAGCAGCTTCAGGGGGCATCAAGAGACCCAGTACTTC.

The V and J genes are TRBV20-1 and TRBJ2-5; TRBD2 matches 9 bases. This CDR3 is built from 11 residues. Per the germline V gene, CDR1 is DFQATT and CDR2 is SNEGSKA (reference sequence). V was pared by 6 bases and J by 8 bases, with 4 bases of the junction left unmatched. This CDR3 reads CSALLAGTQYF. CDR3 nucleotide sequence: TGCAGTGCCCTGCTAGCGGGAACCCAGTACTTC.

This sequence joins TRBV13 and TRBJ2-7; D call uncertain. The CDR3 runs 12 residues. Germline CDR1 is PRHDT and CDR2 is FYEKMQ (reference sequence). V was cut by 2 bases and J by 5 bases, with 7 bases left in between. CDR3 sequence: CASSLPGNEQYF. CDR3 sequence (DNA): TGTGCCAGCAGCTTACCCGGTAACGAGCAGTACTTC.

V and J are TRBV4-1 and TRBJ2-2; 12 bases agree with TRBD2. Germline CDR1 and CDR2: MGHRA and YSYEKL. The CDR3 runs 16 residues. Losses at the gene ends were 5 bases for V and 5 bases for J; bases not matched to a gene: 6. The CDR3 reads CASSSRLAGVTGELFF. In DNA form, the CDR3 reads TGCGCCAGCAGCTCCCGACTAGCGGGAGTGACCGGGGAGCTGTTTTTT.

CDR3 sequence reads: CAWRVWGSYNEQFF. The DNA for the CDR3 is TGTGCCTGGCGGGTTTGGGGCTCCTACAATGAGCAGTTCTTC. The V gene is TRBV30, the J gene TRBJ2-1; D unresolved. There are 14 residues in the CDR3. Germline loops: CDR1 GTSNPN, CDR2 SVGIG (reference sequence). The V end was cut by 5 bases, the J end by 0 bases, with 11 bases between.

The CDR3 DNA is TGTGCCTCAGCTCCCGGGACAGACTACTACGAGCAGTACTTC. Protein product: CASAPGTDYYEQYF. The chain is built from TRBV10-3 and TRBJ2-7; 7 nucleotides line up with TRBD1. V gave up 11 bases and J gave up 3 bases; unmatched junction bases: 13. CDR3 length: 14 amino acids. Per the germline V gene, CDR1 is ENHRY and CDR2 is SYGVKD.

V usage is TRBV25-1 and J usage is TRBJ2-3; no firm D call. Germline-derived CDR1 and CDR2 are MGHDK and SYGVNS. Trimming left V 2 bases short and J 1 base short, with 7 bases between. CDR3 size: 14 residues. The DNA of the CDR3 is TGTGCCAGCAGTGAAAGAAGGCGCACAGATACGCAGTATTTT. This codes for CASSERRRTDTQYF.

The V call is TRBV27, the J call TRBJ2-3; 15 bases line up with TRBD2. The V gene's germline CDR1 is MNHEY and CDR2 SMNVEV (reference sequence). The CDR3 sequence is 18 residues long. The J segment lost 1 base and the V segment lost 2 bases, leaving 4 bases of the junction unmatched. The CDR3 coding sequence is TGTGCCAGCAGTTTAGGGACTAGCGGGAGGATTCGCACAGATACGCAGTATTTT. This translates into CASSLGTSGRIRTDTQYF.

The rearrangement links TRBV11-3 to TRBJ2-1, with D tentatively TRBD2 (5 bases). This CDR3 contains 14 residues. V was clipped by 0 bases and J by 10 bases, with 13 bases between them. CDR1 and CDR2 from the germline V gene are SGHNT and YENEEA. The DNA of the CDR3 is TGTGCCAGCAGCTTAGATCCGGCGGCTAGCGAGCAGTTCTTC. Translating it yields CASSLDPAASEQFF.

This clone was seen more than once but under ten times. The gene calls are TRBV5-1 and TRBJ2-5; the match to TRBD2 covers 14 bases. Looked up from germline, CDR1 is SGHRS and CDR2 is YFSETQ. The CDR3 is 15 residues long. J gave up 5 bases and V 4 bases, and 4 bases lay outside the gene matches. Here the CDR3 DNA reads TGCGCCAGCAGCATCGGACTAGCGGGAGGTGAGACCCAGTACTTC. Protein: CASSIGLAGGETQYF.

The chain joins TRBV18 to TRBJ2-1; no clear D gene. This CDR3 has 10 amino acids. Per germline, CDR1 KGHSH and CDR2 LQKENI. The V gene lost 10 bases and the J gene lost 10 bases, with 11 bases spanning the gap. The CDR3 nucleotides are TGTGCCACAGGAGAAGGCGAGCAGTTCTTC. It yields the protein CATGEGEQFF.

The chain combines TRBV6-4 with TRBJ2-2; no clear D. The V gene lost 6 bases and the J gene lost 5 bases, with 10 bases spanning the gap. Germline CDR1 and CDR2: MRHNA and SNTAGT. CDR3 size: 13 residues. In DNA form, the CDR3 reads TGTGCCAGCAGCAGAGATTCTACCGGGGAGCTGTTTTTT. Translating gives CASSRDSTGELFF.

This chain links TRBV30 with TRBJ1-5; D is unclear. The ends were cut back, 8 bases at V and 3 bases at J, with 11 bases in the middle. CDR1 is GTSNPN and CDR2 is SVGIG in the germline V gene (reference sequence). CDR3 length equals 12 residues. CDR3 coding DNA: TGTGCCCCTGGCAGCCTCAATCAGCCCCAGCATTTT. It is translated as CAPGSLNQPQHF.

By proportion, this clone is medium-sized. This rearrangement joins TRBV6-5 to TRBJ2-7, with D perhaps given as TRBD1 or TRBD2 (6 bases each). Germline CDR1 and CDR2: MNHEY and SVGAGI. The length of the CDR3 is 15 residues. V shed 4 bases and J shed 5 bases, with 18 bases lying between them. The CDR3 DNA follows: TGTGCCAGCAGTTTGCTGGGGGGCGGTGACCACGAGCAGTACTTC. Amino acids: CASSLLGGGDHEQYF.

Relative to its sample, this clone is medium-sized (0.01 to 0.1%). The chain joins TRBV27 to TRBJ1-5; D unclear. Looked up from germline, CDR1 is MNHEY and CDR2 is SMNVEV (reference sequence). CDR3 length: 14 amino acids. The V end lost 3 bases, the J end lost 3 bases, and 9 bases lay between the germline ends. CDR3 DNA sequence: TGTGCCAGCAGTTTCGGTGCCGACAATCAGCCCCAGCATTTT. This codes for CASSFGADNQPQHF.

CDR3 sequence reads: CASSRTSGEISSYNEQFF. CDR3 coding DNA: TGTGCCAGTAGTAGAACTAGCGGGGAGATTAGCTCCTACAATGAGCAGTTCTTC. J is TRBJ2-1 and V is TRBV19, with 10 positions matching TRBD2. In germline, CDR1 is LNHDA, CDR2 SQIVND (reference sequence). The CDR3 is made up of 18 amino acids. After removal of 4 bases from V and 0 bases from J, the junction contained 9 bases not matched to a gene.

The rearrangement uses TRBV7-2 and TRBJ2-1; 8 nucleotides align to TRBD2. V shed 4 bases and J 4 bases; nucleotides not matched to a gene: 6. The CDR3 runs 15 residues. Germline V gene lookup returns CDR1 SGHTA and CDR2 FQGNSA. The CDR3: CASSSGLAFYNEQFF. For the CDR3, the DNA is TGTGCCAGCAGCTCCGGACTAGCCTTTTACAATGAGCAGTTCTTC.

In this sample, this clone turned up a few times. The chain links TRBV28 to TRBJ1-4; D is unresolved. CDR1 MDHEN and CDR2 SYDVKM come from the germline V gene. This CDR3 spans 17 amino acids. The V gene lost 6 bases and the J gene lost 0 bases, with 17 bases spanning the gap. The chain's CDR3 is CASSSTQDGATNEKLFF. The CDR3 DNA reads as TGTGCCAGCAGCTCAACCCAAGACGGAGCAACTAATGAAAAACTGTTTTTT.

This chain links TRBV19 with TRBJ1-2, with D unclear. V was trimmed by 1 base and J by 2 bases, leaving 8 bases between them. Germline CDR1 reads LNHDA; CDR2 reads SQIVND (reference sequence). There are 14 residues in the CDR3. CDR3 loop: CASSIGAGNYGYTF. Here the CDR3 DNA reads TGTGCCAGTAGTATAGGGGCGGGAAACTATGGCTACACCTTC.

The rearrangement links TRBV4-1 to TRBJ1-5; no firm D call. V was cut by 0 bases and J by 2 bases, with 11 bases left in between. The CDR3 consists of 16 residues. Germline loops: CDR1 MGHRA, CDR2 YSYEKL. The CDR3, as DNA: TGCGCCAGCAGCCAAGATGAGGGAAGTGGCAATCAGCCCCAGCATTTT. Translating it yields CASSQDEGSGNQPQHF.